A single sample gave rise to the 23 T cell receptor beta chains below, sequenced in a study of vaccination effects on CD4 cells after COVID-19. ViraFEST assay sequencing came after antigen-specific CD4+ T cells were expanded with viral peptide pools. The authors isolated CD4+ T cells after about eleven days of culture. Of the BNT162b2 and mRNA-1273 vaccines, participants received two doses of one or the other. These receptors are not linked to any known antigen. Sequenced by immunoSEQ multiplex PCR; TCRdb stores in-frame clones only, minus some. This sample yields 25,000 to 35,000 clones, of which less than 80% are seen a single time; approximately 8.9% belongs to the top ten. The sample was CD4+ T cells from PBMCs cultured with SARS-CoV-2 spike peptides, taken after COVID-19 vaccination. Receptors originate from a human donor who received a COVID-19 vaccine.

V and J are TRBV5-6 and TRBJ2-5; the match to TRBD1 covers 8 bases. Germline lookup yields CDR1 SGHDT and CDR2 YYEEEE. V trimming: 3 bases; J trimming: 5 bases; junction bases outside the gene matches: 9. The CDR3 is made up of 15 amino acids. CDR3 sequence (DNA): TGTGCCAGCAGCTCCTCCGCGACAGGGGTCGAGACCCAGTACTTC. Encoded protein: CASSSSATGVETQYF. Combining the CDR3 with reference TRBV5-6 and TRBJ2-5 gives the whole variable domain DAGVTQSPTHLIKTRGQQVTLRCSPKSGHDTVSWYQQALGQGPQFIFQYYEEEERQRGNFPDRFSGHQFPNYSSELNVNALLLGDSALYLCASSSSATGVETQYFGPGTRLLVL.

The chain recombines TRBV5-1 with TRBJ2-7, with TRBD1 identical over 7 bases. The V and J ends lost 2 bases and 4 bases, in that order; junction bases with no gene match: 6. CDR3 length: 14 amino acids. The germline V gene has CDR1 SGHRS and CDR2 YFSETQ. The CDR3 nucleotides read TGCGCCAGCAGCTTACCGGGACAGAAATACGAGCAGTACTTC. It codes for CASSLPGQKYEQYF. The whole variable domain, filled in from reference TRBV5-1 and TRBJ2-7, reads KAGVTQTPRYLIKTRGQQVTLSCSPISGHRSVSWYQQTPGQGLQFLFEYFSETQRNKGNFPGRFSGRQFSNSRSEMNVSTLELGDSALYLCASSLPGQKYEQYFGPGTRLTVT.

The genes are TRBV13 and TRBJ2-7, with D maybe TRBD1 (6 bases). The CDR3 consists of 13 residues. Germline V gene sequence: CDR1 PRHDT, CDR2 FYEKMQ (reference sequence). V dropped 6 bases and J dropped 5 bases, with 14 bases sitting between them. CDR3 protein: CASRFRDINEQYF. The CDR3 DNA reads TGTGCCAGCAGGTTCCGGGACATAAACGAGCAGTACTTC.

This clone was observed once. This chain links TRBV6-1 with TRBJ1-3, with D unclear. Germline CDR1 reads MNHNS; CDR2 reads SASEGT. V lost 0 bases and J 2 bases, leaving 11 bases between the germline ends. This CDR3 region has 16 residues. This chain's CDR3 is CASSEAGAVAGNTIYF. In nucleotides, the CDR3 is TGTGCCAGCAGTGAAGCCGGCGCGGTAGCTGGAAACACCATATATTTT.

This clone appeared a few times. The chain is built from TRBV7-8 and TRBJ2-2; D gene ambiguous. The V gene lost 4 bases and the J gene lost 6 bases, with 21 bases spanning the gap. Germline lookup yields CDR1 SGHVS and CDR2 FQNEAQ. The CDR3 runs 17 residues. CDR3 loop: CASSSRRLGLGAGELFF. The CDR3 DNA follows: TGTGCCAGCAGCTCCCGAAGGTTAGGGCTGGGTGCCGGGGAGCTGTTTTTT.

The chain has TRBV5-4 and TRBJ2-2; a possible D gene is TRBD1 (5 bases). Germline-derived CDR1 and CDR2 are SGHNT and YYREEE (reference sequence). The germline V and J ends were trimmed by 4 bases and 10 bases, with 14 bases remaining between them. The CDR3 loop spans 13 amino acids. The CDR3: CASSGLGHEELFF. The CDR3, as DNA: TGTGCCAGCAGCGGCCTAGGACATGAGGAGCTGTTTTTT. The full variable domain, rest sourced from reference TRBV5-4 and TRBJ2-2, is ETGVTQSPTHLIKTRGQQVTLRCSSQSGHNTVSWYQQALGQGPQFIFQYYREEENGRGNFPPRFSGLQFPNYSSELNVNALELDDSALYLCASSGLGHEELFFGEGSRLTVL.

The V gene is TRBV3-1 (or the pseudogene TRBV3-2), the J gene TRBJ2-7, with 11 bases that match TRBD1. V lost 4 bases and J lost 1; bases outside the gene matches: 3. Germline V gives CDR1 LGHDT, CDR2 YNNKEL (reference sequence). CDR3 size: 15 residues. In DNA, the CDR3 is TGTGCCAGCAGCCCGGGACAGGGGGGTTCCTACGAGCAGTACTTC. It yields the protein CASSPGQGGSYEQYF.

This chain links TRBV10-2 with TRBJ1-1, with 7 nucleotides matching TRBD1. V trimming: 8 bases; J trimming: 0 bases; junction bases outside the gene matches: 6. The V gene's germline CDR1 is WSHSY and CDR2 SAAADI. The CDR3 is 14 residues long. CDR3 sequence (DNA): TGCGCCAGCTCTTACCAGGGGGTGAACACTGAAGCTTTCTTT. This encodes CASSYQGVNTEAFF.

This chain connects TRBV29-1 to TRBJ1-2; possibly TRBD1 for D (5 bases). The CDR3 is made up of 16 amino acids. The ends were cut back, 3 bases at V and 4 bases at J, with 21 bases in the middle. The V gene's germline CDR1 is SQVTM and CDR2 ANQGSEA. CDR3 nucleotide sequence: TGCAGCGTTGAGTCTCGTTCGCAGGGCGGGCCCTATGGCTACACCTTC. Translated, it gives CSVESRSQGGPYGYTF.

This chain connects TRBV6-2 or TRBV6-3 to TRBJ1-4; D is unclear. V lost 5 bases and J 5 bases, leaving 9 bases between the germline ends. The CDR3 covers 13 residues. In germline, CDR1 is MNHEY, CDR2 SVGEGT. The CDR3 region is CASSVDLNEKLFF. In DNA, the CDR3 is TGTGCCAGCAGTGTGGACCTGAATGAAAAACTGTTTTTT.

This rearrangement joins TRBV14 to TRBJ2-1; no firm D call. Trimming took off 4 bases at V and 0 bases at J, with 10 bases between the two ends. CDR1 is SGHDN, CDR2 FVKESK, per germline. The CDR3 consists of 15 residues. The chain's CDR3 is CASSLYRNSYNEQFF. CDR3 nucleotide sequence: TGTGCCAGCAGCCTCTACCGTAACTCCTACAATGAGCAGTTCTTC.

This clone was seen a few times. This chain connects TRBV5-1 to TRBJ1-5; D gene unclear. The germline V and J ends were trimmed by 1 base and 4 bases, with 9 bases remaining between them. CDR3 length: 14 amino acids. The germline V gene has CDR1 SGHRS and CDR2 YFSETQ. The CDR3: CASSLTPHNQPQHF. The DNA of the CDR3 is TGCGCCAGCAGCTTGACACCGCATAATCAGCCCCAGCATTTT.

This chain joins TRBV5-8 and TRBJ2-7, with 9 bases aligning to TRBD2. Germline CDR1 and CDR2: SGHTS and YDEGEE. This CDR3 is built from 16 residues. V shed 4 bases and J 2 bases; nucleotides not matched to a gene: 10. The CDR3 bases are TGTGCCAGCAGCCCCCGGGGTAGCGGGGGAGCCTACGAGCAGTACTTC. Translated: CASSPRGSGGAYEQYF.

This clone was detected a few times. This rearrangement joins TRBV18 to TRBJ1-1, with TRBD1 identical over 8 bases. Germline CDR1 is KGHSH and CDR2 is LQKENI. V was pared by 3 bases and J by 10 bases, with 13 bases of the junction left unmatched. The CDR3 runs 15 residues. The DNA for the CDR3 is TGTGCCAGCTCACCTTTAGAGACAGGGGATGATCGAGCTTTCTTT. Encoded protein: CASSPLETGDDRAFF.

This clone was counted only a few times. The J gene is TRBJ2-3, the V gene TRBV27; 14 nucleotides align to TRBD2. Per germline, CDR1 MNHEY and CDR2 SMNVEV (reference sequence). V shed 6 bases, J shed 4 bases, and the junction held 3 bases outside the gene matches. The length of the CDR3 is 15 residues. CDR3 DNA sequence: TGTGCCAGCAGACGACTAGCGGGAGGGGCAGATACGCAGTATTTT. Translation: CASRRLAGGADTQYF.

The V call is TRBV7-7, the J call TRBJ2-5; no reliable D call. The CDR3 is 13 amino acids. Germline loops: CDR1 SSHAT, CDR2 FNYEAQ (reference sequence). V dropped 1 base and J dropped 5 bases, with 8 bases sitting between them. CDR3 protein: CASSLVVLETQYF. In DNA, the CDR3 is TGTGCCAGCAGCTTAGTCGTATTGGAGACCCAGTACTTC.

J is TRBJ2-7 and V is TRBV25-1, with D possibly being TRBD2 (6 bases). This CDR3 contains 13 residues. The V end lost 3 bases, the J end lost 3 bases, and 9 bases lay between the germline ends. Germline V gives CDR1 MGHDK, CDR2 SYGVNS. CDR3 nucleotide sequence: TGTGCCAGCAGTGAGGCTAGCGTCTACGAGCAGTACTTC. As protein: CASSEASVYEQYF.

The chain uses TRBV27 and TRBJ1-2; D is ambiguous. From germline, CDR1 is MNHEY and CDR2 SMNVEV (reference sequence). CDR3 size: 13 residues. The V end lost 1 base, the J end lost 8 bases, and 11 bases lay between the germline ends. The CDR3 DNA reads TGTGCCAGCAGTTTATACGGTTCGGGGGGCTACACCTTC. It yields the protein CASSLYGSGGYTF.

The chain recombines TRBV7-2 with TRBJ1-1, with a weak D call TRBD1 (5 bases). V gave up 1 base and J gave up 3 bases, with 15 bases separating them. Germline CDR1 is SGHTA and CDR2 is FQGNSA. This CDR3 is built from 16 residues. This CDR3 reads CASSLEKGIPDTEAFF. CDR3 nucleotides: TGTGCCAGCAGCTTAGAGAAGGGGATTCCGGACACTGAAGCTTTCTTT.

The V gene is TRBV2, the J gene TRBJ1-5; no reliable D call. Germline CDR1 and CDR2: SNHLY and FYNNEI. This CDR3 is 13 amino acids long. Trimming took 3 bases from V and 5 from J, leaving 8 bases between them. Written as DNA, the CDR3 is TGTGCCAGCAGTGACGAAGTAGATCAGCCCCAGCATTTT. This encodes CASSDEVDQPQHF. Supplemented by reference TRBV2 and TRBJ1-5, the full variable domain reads EPEVTQTPSHQVTQMGQEVILRCVPISNHLYFYWYRQILGQKVEFLVSFYNNEISEKSEIFDDQFSVERPDGSNFTLKIRSTKLEDSAMYFCASSDEVDQPQHFGDGTRLSIL.

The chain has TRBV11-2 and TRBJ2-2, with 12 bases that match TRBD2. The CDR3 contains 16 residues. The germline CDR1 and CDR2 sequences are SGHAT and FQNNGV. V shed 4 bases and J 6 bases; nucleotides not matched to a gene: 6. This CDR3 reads CASSSRTSGVSGELFF. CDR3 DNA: TGTGCCAGCAGCTCCCGGACTAGCGGGGTTTCCGGGGAGCTGTTTTTT.

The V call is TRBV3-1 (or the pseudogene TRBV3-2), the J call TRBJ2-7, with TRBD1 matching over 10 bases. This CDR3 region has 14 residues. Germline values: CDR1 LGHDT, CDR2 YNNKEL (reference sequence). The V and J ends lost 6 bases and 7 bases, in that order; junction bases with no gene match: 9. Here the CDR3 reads CASSRQGAHREQYF. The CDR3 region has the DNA TGTGCCAGCAGTCGACAGGGGGCCCATCGGGAGCAGTACTTC.

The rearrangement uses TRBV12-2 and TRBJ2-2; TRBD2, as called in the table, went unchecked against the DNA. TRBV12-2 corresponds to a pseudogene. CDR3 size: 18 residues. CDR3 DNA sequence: TGTGCAAGTCGCTTAGGACTAGGGACTAGGGTGGACACCGGGGAGCTGTTTTTT. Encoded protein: CASRLGLGTRVDTGELFF.